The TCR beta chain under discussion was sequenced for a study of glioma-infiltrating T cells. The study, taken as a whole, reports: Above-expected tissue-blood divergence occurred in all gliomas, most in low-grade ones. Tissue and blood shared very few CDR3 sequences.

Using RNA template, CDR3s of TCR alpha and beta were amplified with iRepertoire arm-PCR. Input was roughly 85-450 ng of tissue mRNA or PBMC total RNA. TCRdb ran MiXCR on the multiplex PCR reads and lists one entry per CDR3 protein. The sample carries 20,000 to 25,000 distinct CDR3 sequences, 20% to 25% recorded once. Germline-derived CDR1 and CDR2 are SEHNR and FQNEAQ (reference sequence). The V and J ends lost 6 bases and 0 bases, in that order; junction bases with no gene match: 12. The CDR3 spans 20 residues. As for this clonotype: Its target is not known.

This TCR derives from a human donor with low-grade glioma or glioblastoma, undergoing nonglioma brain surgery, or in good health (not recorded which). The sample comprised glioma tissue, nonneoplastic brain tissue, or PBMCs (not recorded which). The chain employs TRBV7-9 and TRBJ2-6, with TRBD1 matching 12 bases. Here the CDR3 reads CASSHGTGGKRGSGANVLTF. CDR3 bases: TGTGCCAGCAGTCATGGGACAGGGGGCAAGAGGGGCTCTGGGGCCAACGTCCTGACTTTC.